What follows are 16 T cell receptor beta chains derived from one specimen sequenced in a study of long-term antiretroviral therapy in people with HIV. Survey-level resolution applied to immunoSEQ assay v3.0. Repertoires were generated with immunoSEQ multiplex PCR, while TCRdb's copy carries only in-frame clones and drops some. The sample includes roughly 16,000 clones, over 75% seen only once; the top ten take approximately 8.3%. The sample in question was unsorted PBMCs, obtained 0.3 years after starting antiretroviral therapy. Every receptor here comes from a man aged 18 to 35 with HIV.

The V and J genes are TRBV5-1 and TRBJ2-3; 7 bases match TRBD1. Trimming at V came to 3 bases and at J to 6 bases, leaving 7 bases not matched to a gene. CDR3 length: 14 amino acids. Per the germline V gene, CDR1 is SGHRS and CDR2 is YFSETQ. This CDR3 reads CASSSYPRGDTQYF. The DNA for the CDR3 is TGCGCCAGCAGCTCATACCCCAGGGGGGATACGCAGTATTTT.

The CDR3 bases are TGTGCCAGCAGTTTGAATCTCGACAGCGTGAACACTGAAGCTTTCTTT. Protein product: CASSLNLDSVNTEAFF. The chain employs TRBV28 and TRBJ1-1; D is possibly TRBD1 (5 bases). V lost 3 bases, J lost 0 bases, and 14 bases lay in between. Germline V gene sequence: CDR1 MDHEN, CDR2 SYDVKM. This CDR3 comprises 16 residues.

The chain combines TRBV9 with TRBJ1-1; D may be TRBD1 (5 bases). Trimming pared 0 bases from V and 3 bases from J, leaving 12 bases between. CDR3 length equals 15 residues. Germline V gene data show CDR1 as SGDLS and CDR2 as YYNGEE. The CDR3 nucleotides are TGTGCCAGCAGCGTAGACGTGGGGCGGGACACTGAAGCTTTCTTT. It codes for CASSVDVGRDTEAFF.

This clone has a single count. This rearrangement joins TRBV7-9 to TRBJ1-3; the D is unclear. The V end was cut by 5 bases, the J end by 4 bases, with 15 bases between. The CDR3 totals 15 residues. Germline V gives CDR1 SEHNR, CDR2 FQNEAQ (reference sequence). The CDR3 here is CASSQTKEPGNTIYF. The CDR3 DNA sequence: TGTGCCAGCAGCCAAACCAAAGAGCCAGGAAACACCATATATTTT.

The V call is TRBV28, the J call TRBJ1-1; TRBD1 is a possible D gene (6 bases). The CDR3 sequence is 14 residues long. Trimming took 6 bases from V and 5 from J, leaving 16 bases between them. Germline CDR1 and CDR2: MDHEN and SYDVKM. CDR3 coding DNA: TGTGCCAGCAGACTACCGGGACATTGGACTGAAGCTTTCTTT. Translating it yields CASRLPGHWTEAFF.

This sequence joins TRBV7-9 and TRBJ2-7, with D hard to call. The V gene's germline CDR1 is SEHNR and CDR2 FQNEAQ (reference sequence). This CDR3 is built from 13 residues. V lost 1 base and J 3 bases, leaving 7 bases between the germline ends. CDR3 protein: CASSLGNSYEQYV. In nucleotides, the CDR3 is TGTGCCAGCAGCTTAGGCAACAGCTACGAGCAGTACGTC.

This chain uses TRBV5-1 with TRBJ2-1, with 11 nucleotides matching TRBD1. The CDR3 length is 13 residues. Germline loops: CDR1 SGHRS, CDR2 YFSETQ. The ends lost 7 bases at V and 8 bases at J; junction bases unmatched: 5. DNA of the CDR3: TGCGCCAGCGGGGACAGGGGGTTTGATGAGCAGTTCTTC. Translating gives CASGDRGFDEQFF.

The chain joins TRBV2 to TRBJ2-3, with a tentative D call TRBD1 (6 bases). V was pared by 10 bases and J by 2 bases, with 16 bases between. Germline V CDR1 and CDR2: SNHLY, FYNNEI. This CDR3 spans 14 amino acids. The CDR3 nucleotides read TGTGCCACAGTATGGACAGAGAACACAGATACGCAGTATTTT. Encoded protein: CATVWTENTDTQYF.

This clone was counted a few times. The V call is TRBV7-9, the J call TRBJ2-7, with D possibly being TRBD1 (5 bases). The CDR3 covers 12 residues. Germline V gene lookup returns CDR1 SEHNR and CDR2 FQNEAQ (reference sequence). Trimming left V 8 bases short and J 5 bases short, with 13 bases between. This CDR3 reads CASGETGNEQYF. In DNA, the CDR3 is TGTGCCAGCGGAGAAACAGGAAACGAGCAGTACTTC.

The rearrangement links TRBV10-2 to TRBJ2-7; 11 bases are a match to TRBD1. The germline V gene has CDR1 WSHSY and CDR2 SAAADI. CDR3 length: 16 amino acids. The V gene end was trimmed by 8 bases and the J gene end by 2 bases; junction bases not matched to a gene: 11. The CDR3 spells CASGGQGANRAYEQYV. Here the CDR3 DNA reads TGCGCCAGCGGTGGACAGGGGGCGAACCGCGCCTACGAGCAGTACGTC.

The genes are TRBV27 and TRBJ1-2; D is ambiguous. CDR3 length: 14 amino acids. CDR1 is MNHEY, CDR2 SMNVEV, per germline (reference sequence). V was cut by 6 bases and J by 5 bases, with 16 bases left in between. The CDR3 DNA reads TGTGCCAGCAGAGTTTCTTCAGAAGGATATGGCTACACCTTC. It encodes CASRVSSEGYGYTF.

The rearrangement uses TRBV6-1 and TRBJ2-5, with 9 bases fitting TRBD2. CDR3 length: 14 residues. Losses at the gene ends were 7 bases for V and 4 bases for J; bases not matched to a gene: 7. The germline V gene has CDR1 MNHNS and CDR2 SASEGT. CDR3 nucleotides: TGTGCCAGCACTCAAGCGGGGGGAGTAGAGACCCAGTACTTC. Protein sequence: CASTQAGGVETQYF.

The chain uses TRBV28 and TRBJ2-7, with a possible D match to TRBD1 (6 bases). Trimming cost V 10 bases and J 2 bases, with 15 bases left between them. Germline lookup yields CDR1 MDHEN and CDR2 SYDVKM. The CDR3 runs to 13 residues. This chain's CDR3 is CATRSGQTYEQYF. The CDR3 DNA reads TGTGCCACCCGTTCGGGACAAACCTACGAGCAGTACTTC.

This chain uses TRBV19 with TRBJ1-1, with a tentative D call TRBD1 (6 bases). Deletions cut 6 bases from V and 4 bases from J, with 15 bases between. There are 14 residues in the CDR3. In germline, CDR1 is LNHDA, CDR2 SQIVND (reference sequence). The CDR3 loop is CASRPLTGFTEAFF. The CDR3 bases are TGTGCCAGTAGACCCTTGACAGGCTTCACTGAAGCTTTCTTT.

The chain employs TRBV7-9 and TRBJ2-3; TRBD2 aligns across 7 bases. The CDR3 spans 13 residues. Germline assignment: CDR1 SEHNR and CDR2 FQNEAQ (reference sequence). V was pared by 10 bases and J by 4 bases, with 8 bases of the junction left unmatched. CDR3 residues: CATKRGNADTQYF. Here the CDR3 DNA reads TGTGCCACGAAGCGGGGAAACGCAGATACGCAGTATTTT.

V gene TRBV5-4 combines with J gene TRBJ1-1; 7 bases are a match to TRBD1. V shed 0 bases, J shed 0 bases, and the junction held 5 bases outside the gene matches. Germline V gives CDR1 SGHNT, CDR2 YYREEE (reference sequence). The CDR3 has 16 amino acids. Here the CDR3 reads CASSLVKGTVNTEAFF. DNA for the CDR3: TGTGCCAGCAGCTTGGTTAAGGGGACAGTGAACACTGAAGCTTTCTTT. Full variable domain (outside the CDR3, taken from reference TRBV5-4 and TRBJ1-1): ETGVTQSPTHLIKTRGQQVTLRCSSQSGHNTVSWYQQALGQGPQFIFQYYREEENGRGNFPPRFSGLQFPNYSSELNVNALELDDSALYLCASSLVKGTVNTEAFFGQGTRLTVV.